These 31 T cell receptor beta chains were all obtained from the same sample, sequenced in a study of memory CD4+ T cells and cytomegalovirus serostatus. Clones were sequenced by immunoSEQ multiplex PCR, and TCRdb holds only the in-frame ones, with some missing. Here the sample spans about 57,000 clones, approximately 80% being singletons. Single viable CD3+CD4+CD8-CD45RO+ cells were sorted as the memory CD4+ T cells. What was sequenced was memory CD4+ T cells from blood. The source is an adult in good health and CMV-seronegative.

The rearrangement uses TRBV28 and TRBJ2-3; unclear D gene. There are 14 residues in the CDR3. Trimming cost V 3 bases and J 0 bases, with 7 bases left between them. Germline V gene data show CDR1 as MDHEN and CDR2 as SYDVKM. In DNA, the CDR3 is TGTGCCAGCAGTTTGATGCCGAGCACAGATACGCAGTATTTT. It is translated as CASSLMPSTDTQYF.

The chain uses TRBV4-2 and TRBJ2-1; 8 positions agree with TRBD2. V shed 4 bases and J 1 base; nucleotides not matched to a gene: 6. The CDR3 consists of 16 residues. The V gene's germline CDR1 is LGHNA and CDR2 YNFKEQ. Here the CDR3 DNA reads TGTGCCAGCAGCCGGATAGCGGGGACTTCCTACAATGAGCAGTTCTTC. It translates to CASSRIAGTSYNEQFF.

The chain recombines TRBV5-8 with TRBJ2-3; TRBD2 might be the D (7 bases). Germline CDR1 SGHTS, CDR2 YDEGEE. Trimming removed 4 bases from V and 5 bases from J, with 17 bases in between. CDR3 length: 15 residues. The CDR3, as DNA: TGTGCCAGCAGCCCGGGTCCAGGGGAGGGAGATACGCAGTATTTT. Translated: CASSPGPGEGDTQYF.

By sample share, this clone is medium-sized (0.01 to 0.1%). This chain uses TRBV30 with TRBJ1-2; TRBD1 aligns across 7 bases. CDR3 length: 12 residues. Losses at the gene ends were 3 bases for V and 8 bases for J; bases not matched to a gene: 6. Germline lookup yields CDR1 GTSNPN and CDR2 SVGIG (reference sequence). CDR3 loop: CAWSPTGFGYTF. The DNA of the CDR3 is TGTGCCTGGAGCCCGACAGGGTTCGGCTACACCTTC.

This clone was recorded once. This chain uses TRBV5-1 with TRBJ2-4; 11 bases fit TRBD1. The CDR3 covers 17 residues. Germline CDR1 and CDR2: SGHRS and YFSETQ. After removal of 3 bases from V and 2 bases from J, the junction contained 7 bases not matched to a gene. Written as DNA, the CDR3 is TGCGCCAGCAGCTCGGGACAGGGGGGAGCCACCAAAAACATTCAGTACTTC. Translation: CASSSGQGGATKNIQYF.

V and J are TRBV6-1 and TRBJ1-3; D is perhaps TRBD1 (5 bases). The CDR3 spans 15 residues. Germline loops: CDR1 MNHNS, CDR2 SASEGT. V was clipped by 4 bases and J by 0 bases, with 10 bases between them. DNA of the CDR3: TGTGCCAGCAGTGCTGGACACAGCTCTGGAAACACCATATATTTT. This sequence encodes CASSAGHSSGNTIYF.

The CDR3: CASTFGVSYNEQFF. The DNA of the CDR3 is TGTGCCTCAACGTTTGGGGTATCCTACAATGAGCAGTTCTTC. The J gene is TRBJ2-1, the V gene TRBV30, with D unclear. The germline CDR1 and CDR2 sequences are GTSNPN and SVGIG (reference sequence). V was pared by 7 bases and J by 1 base, with 14 bases between. This CDR3 contains 14 residues.

The chain uses TRBV7-9 and TRBJ2-1, with D tentatively TRBD2 (6 bases). This CDR3 contains 11 residues. Between the trimmed V and J ends, which lost 4 bases and 13 bases, there was a span of 11 bases. Per the germline V gene, CDR1 is SEHNR and CDR2 is FQNEAQ (reference sequence). CDR3 protein: CASSSGTPQFF. The DNA for the CDR3 is TGTGCCAGCAGCTCTGGGACTCCTCAGTTCTTC. The full variable domain, completed using reference TRBV7-9 and TRBJ2-1, is DTGVSQNPRHKITKRGQNVTFRCDPISEHNRLYWYRQTLGQGPEFLTYFQNEAQLEKSRLLSDRFSAERPKGSFSTLEIQRTEQGDSAMYLCASSSGTPQFFGPGTRLTVL.

The chain links TRBV5-4 to TRBJ2-2, with TRBD2 matching 9 bases. CDR1 is SGHNT and CDR2 is YYREEE in the germline V gene (reference sequence). CDR3 length equals 16 residues. Trimming cost V 0 bases and J 4 bases; bases outside gene matches: 4. CDR3 nucleotide sequence: TGTGCCAGCAGCTTGGAACTAGCGGGTTCCACCGGGGAGCTGTTTTTT. The encoded protein is CASSLELAGSTGELFF.

The rearrangement uses TRBV7-6 and TRBJ2-1; D may be TRBD1 (5 bases). V was shortened by 1 base and J by 0 bases, with 13 bases between the two germline ends. This CDR3 has 17 residues. Germline-derived CDR1 and CDR2 are SGHVS and FNYEAQ. CDR3 amino acids: CASSLGGARSSYNEQFF. The CDR3 region has the DNA TGTGCCAGCAGCTTAGGTGGGGCACGAAGCTCCTACAATGAGCAGTTCTTC. Looking up the rest from reference TRBV7-6 and TRBJ2-1 gives the full variable domain: GAGVSQSPRYKVTKRGQDVALRCDPISGHVSLYWYRQALGQGPEFLTYFNYEAQQDKSGLPNDRFSAERPEGSISTLTIQRTEQRDSAMYRCASSLGGARSSYNEQFFGPGTRLTVL.

A few counts support this clone. This chain links TRBV6-1 with TRBJ1-6; 7 positions match TRBD1. This CDR3 contains 15 residues. The junction had 7 bases not matched to a gene; V was cut back by 6 bases and J by 5 bases. Germline V CDR1 and CDR2: MNHNS, SASEGT. The CDR3 loop reads CASSLMTGNNSPLHF. In nucleotides, the CDR3 is TGTGCCAGCAGCTTGATGACAGGGAATAATTCACCCCTCCACTTT.

J is TRBJ2-2 and V is TRBV28, with unresolved D. Germline V gene lookup returns CDR1 MDHEN and CDR2 SYDVKM. The CDR3 loop spans 12 amino acids. Trimming left V 3 bases short and J 4 bases short, with 3 bases between. In nucleotides, the CDR3 is TGTGCCAGCAGTTTTACCACCGGGGAGCTGTTTTTT. Protein sequence: CASSFTTGELFF.

V gene TRBV6-1 combines with J gene TRBJ1-2; 7 bases fit TRBD1. Germline V gives CDR1 MNHNS, CDR2 SASEGT. V lost 2 bases, J lost 7 bases, and 10 bases stayed unmatched. This CDR3 is 15 amino acids long. The CDR3 loop reads CASSEPTGFDSGYTF. In nucleotides, the CDR3 is TGTGCCAGCAGTGAACCGACAGGGTTCGACTCTGGCTACACCTTC.

This clone was recorded once. An end of the junction differs from the germline gene, which may be a read error. The chain employs TRBV5-1 and TRBJ2-5; 11 nucleotides agree with TRBD2. The germline V gene encodes CDR1 SGHRS and CDR2 YFSETQ. This CDR3 comprises 16 residues. The CDR3 spells CASSLKPSGGPSRGDF. The CDR3 DNA sequence: TGCGCCAGCAGCTTAAAGCCTAGCGGGGGGCCTTCTCGAGGAGACTTC. Full variable domain (outside the CDR3, taken from reference TRBV5-1 and TRBJ2-5): KAGVTQTPRYLIKTRGQQVTLSCSPISGHRSVSWYQQTPGQGLQFLFEYFSETQRNKGNFPGRFSGRQFSNSRSEMNVSTLELGDSALYLCASSLKPSGGPSRGDFGPGTRLLVL.

This clone was seen once. The chain carries TRBV6-1 and TRBJ1-5; no reliable D call. CDR1 is MNHNS and CDR2 is SASEGT in the germline V gene. V dropped 2 bases and J dropped 3 bases, with 5 bases sitting between them. There are 13 residues in the CDR3. The CDR3 here is CASSERPNQPQHF. Here the CDR3 DNA reads TGTGCCAGCAGTGAAAGACCCAATCAGCCCCAGCATTTT.

J is TRBJ2-4 and V is TRBV13; 7 bases line up with TRBD1. This CDR3 spans 18 amino acids. The trim removed 4 bases at V and 0 bases at J, leaving 12 bases unmatched. Germline CDR1 reads PRHDT; CDR2 reads FYEKMQ (reference sequence). The CDR3 bases are TGTGCCAGCAGCTCACTTACAGGGACAGACTTAGCCAAAAACATTCAGTACTTC. Amino acid sequence: CASSSLTGTDLAKNIQYF.

The V gene is TRBV27, the J gene TRBJ1-1; perhaps TRBD1 as D (5 bases). Germline CDR1 MNHEY, CDR2 SMNVEV (reference sequence). The V end was cut by 7 bases, the J end by 0 bases, with 12 bases between. The CDR3 has 14 residues. As DNA, the CDR3 is TGTGCCAGCAAAGTGGGGCAGCTGAACACTGAAGCTTTCTTT. Its protein is CASKVGQLNTEAFF.

This sequence joins TRBV2 and TRBJ1-5; TRBD1 aligns across 7 bases. The CDR3 covers 15 residues. The germline CDR1 and CDR2 sequences are SNHLY and FYNNEI. Trimming cost V 5 bases and J 1 base; bases outside gene matches: 5. Written as DNA, the CDR3 is TGTGCCAGCAGTACCCAGGGACAGAGCAATCAGCCCCAGCATTTT. Translating gives CASSTQGQSNQPQHF.

The gene calls are TRBV5-1 and TRBJ2-2, with TRBD1 matching 8 bases. The CDR3 consists of 16 residues. The germline V gene has CDR1 SGHRS and CDR2 YFSETQ. V shed 0 bases and J 6 bases; nucleotides not matched to a gene: 7. The CDR3 reads CASSLDGTGISGELFF. The CDR3 region has the DNA TGCGCCAGCAGCTTGGATGGGACAGGTATTTCCGGGGAGCTGTTTTTT.

This clone was found a few times. DNA for the CDR3: TGTGCCAGCAGCTTAGGGGGACAGGGAAGAAGAGAGCAGTACTTC. This encodes CASSLGGQGRREQYF. The V call is TRBV7-2, the J call TRBJ2-7, with TRBD1 matching over 9 bases. The V gene end was trimmed by 1 base and the J gene end by 7 bases; junction bases not matched to a gene: 8. Germline CDR1 and CDR2: SGHTA and FQGNSA. This CDR3 comprises 15 residues.

The CDR3 bases are TGTGCCAGCAGTTGGCGGGAATTAAGTGAGCAGTTCTTC. This sequence encodes CASSWRELSEQFF. This sequence joins TRBV7-9 and TRBJ2-1; D is perhaps TRBD2 (6 bases). Trimming took off 6 bases at V and 9 bases at J, with 15 bases between the two ends. In germline, CDR1 is SEHNR, CDR2 FQNEAQ (reference sequence). This CDR3 is 13 amino acids long.

A few counts support this clone. This chain links TRBV18 with TRBJ1-2, with 7 bases matching TRBD1. CDR3 length equals 15 residues. CDR1 and CDR2 (germline): KGHSH, LQKENI. The V and J ends lost 1 base and 2 bases, in that order; junction bases with no gene match: 4. The CDR3 protein is CASSPRQGDNYGYTF. Here the CDR3 DNA reads TGTGCCAGCTCACCACGGCAGGGGGACAACTATGGCTACACCTTC. The complete variable domain, with remaining parts taken from reference TRBV18 and TRBJ1-2, reads NAGVMQNPRHLVRRRGQEARLRCSPMKGHSHVYWYRQLPEEGLKFMVYLQKENIIDESGMPKERFSAEFPKEGPSILRIQQVVRGDSAAYFCASSPRQGDNYGYTFGSGTRLTVV.

The J gene is TRBJ2-1, the V gene TRBV2, with TRBD2 identical over 7 bases. Germline-derived CDR1 and CDR2 are SNHLY and FYNNEI. The trim removed 4 bases at V and 0 bases at J, leaving 3 bases unmatched. This CDR3 has 15 amino acids. This chain's CDR3 is CASSVGEGSYNEQFF. The CDR3 DNA is TGTGCCAGCAGTGTTGGGGAGGGCTCCTACAATGAGCAGTTCTTC.

The J gene is TRBJ1-3, the V gene TRBV6-6, with a tentative D call TRBD1 (5 bases). V lost 7 bases and J lost 5, with 12 bases in between. Germline values: CDR1 MNHNY, CDR2 SVGAGI (reference sequence). This CDR3 is built from 13 residues. CDR3 DNA sequence: TGTGCCAGCATCAATCAGGGAAGAAACACCATATATTTT. Its protein product is CASINQGRNTIYF.

The DNA for the CDR3 is TGTGCCAGCAGCCGGGGGGGACAGGCCCCTTCCTACGAGCAGTACTTC. This gives the protein CASSRGGQAPSYEQYF. This chain joins TRBV11-3 and TRBJ2-7; D is possibly TRBD1 or TRBD2 (8 bases each). The CDR3 runs to 16 residues. Trimming took 5 bases from V and 1 from J, leaving 18 bases between them. CDR1 is SGHNT, CDR2 YENEEA, per germline.

The chain employs TRBV2 and TRBJ1-1; no firm D call. Looked up from germline, CDR1 is SNHLY and CDR2 is FYNNEI. The CDR3 covers 13 residues. With 4 bases removed from V and 8 bases from J, the gap between germline ends came to 14 bases. The CDR3 loop is CASSVRQKEEAFF. The CDR3 region has the DNA TGTGCCAGCAGTGTAAGACAAAAGGAAGAAGCTTTCTTT.

The chain carries TRBV4-2 and TRBJ2-3, with D perhaps matching TRBD2 (5 bases). V was cut by 5 bases and J by 2 bases, with 11 bases left in between. This CDR3 region has 14 residues. CDR1 and CDR2 (germline): LGHNA, YNFKEQ. The CDR3 spells CASSRGAATDTQYF. For the CDR3, the DNA is TGTGCCAGCAGCAGAGGAGCGGCCACAGATACGCAGTATTTT.

The rearrangement uses TRBV18 and TRBJ1-4; D is undetermined. Germline V CDR1 and CDR2: KGHSH, LQKENI. V shed 6 bases and J shed 0 bases, with 11 bases lying between them. The CDR3 contains 15 residues. This chain's CDR3 is CASSLGFATNEKLFF. The DNA for the CDR3 is TGTGCCAGCTCGCTGGGATTTGCAACTAATGAAAAACTGTTTTTT.

The chain combines TRBV6-5 with TRBJ1-5; D unresolved. The CDR3 is made up of 13 amino acids. The germline V gene has CDR1 MNHEY and CDR2 SVGAGI. V shed 6 bases and J shed 2 bases, with 8 bases lying between them. The CDR3: CASSLDGNQPQHF. CDR3 DNA: TGTGCCAGCAGCCTAGACGGCAATCAGCCCCAGCATTTT.

J is TRBJ2-3 and V is TRBV28; the D gene is possibly TRBD2 (5 bases). Germline V gene lookup returns CDR1 MDHEN and CDR2 SYDVKM. The germline V and J ends were trimmed by 7 bases and 7 bases, with 12 bases remaining between them. The CDR3 sequence is 12 residues long. For the CDR3, the DNA is TGTGCCAGCAACGGACTGGGGAATACGCAGTATTTT. It encodes CASNGLGNTQYF.

The genes are TRBV5-1 and TRBJ2-3, with 8 bases lining up with TRBD2. CDR1 is SGHRS and CDR2 is YFSETQ in the germline V gene. Trimming at V came to 0 bases and at J to 4 bases, leaving 10 bases not matched to a gene. This CDR3 comprises 17 residues. The CDR3 region has the DNA TGCGCCAGCAGCTTGGCCACAGGCGGGGGGAGTTCAGATACGCAGTATTTT. Translating gives CASSLATGGGSSDTQYF.